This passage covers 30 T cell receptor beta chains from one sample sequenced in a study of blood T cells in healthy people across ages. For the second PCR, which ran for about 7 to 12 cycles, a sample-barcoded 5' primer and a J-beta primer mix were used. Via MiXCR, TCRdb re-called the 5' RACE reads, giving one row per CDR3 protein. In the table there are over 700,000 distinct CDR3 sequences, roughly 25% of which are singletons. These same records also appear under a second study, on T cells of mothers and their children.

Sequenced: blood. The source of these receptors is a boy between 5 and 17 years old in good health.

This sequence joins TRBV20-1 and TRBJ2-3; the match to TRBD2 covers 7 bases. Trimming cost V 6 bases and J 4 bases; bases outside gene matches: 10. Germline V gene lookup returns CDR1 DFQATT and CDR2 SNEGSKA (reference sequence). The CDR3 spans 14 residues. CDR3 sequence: CSAMGGSAADTQYF. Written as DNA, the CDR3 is TGCAGTGCAATGGGAGGGTCCGCGGCAGATACGCAGTATTTT.

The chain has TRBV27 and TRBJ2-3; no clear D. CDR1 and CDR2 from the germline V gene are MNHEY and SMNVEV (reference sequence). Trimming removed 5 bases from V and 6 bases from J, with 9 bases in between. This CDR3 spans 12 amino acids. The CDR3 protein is CASSAMSDTQYF. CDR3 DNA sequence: TGTGCCAGCAGTGCGATGTCCGATACGCAGTATTTT.

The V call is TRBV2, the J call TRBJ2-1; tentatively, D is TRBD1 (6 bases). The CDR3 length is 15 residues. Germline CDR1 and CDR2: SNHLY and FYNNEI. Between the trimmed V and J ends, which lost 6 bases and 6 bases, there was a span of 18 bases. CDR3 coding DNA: TGTGCCAGCAGAGTAGGACAGCGTAAGGGCAATGAGCAGTTCTTC. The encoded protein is CASRVGQRKGNEQFF.

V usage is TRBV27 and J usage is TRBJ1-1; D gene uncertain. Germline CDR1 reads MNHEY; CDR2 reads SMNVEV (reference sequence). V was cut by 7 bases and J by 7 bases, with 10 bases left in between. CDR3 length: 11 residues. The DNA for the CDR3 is TGTGCCAGCACTTGGAGGGATGAAGCTTTCTTT. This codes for CASTWRDEAFF.

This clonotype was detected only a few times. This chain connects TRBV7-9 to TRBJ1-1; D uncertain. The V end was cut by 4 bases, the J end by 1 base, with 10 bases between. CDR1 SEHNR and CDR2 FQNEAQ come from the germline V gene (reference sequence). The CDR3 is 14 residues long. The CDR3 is CASSSPDTNTEAFF. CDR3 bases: TGTGCCAGCAGCTCGCCCGATACGAACACTGAAGCTTTCTTT.

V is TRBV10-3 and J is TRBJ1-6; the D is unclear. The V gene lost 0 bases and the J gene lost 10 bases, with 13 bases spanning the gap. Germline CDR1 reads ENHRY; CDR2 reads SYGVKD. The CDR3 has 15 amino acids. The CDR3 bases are TGTGCCATCAGTGAGTCGGAAACGGAGGGATCACCCCTCCACTTT. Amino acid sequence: CAISESETEGSPLHF.

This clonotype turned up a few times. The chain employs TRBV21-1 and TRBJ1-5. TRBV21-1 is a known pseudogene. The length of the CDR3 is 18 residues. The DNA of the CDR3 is TGTGCCAGCAGCAAAGCGCTGATGGAGGAGAATAGCAATCAGCCCCAGCATTTT. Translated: CASSKALMEENSNQPQHF.

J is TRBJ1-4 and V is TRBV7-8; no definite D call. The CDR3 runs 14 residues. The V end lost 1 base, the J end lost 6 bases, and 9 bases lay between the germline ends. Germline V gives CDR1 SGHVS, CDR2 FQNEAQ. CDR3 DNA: TGTGCCAGCAGCTTAGTCCTCCTGGATGAAAAACTGTTTTTT. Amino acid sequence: CASSLVLLDEKLFF.

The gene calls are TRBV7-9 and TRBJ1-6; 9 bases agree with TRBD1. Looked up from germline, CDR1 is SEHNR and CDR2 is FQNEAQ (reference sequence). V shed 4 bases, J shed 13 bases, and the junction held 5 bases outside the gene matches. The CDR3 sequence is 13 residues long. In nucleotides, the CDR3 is TGTGCCAGCAGCTCACAGGGGGCAGTGCCCCTCCACTTT. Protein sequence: CASSSQGAVPLHF.

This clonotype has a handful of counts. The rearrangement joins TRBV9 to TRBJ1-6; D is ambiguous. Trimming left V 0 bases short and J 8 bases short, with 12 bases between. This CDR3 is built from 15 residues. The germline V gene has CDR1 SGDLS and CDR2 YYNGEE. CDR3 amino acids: CASSVGDERDSPLHF. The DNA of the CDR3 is TGTGCCAGCAGCGTAGGAGACGAGAGGGATTCACCCCTCCACTTT.

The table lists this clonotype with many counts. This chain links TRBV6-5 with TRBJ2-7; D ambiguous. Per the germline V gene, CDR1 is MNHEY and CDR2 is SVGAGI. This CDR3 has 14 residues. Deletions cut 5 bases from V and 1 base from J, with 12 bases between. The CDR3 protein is CASSPRRTSYEQYF. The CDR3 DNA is TGTGCCAGCAGTCCCAGACGGACGTCCTACGAGCAGTACTTC.

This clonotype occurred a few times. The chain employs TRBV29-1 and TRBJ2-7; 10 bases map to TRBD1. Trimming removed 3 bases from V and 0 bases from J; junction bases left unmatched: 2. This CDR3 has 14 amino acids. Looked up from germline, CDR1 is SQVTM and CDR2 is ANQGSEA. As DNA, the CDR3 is TGCAGCGTTGATGGGGACAGGGGCTCCTACGAGCAGTACTTC. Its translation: CSVDGDRGSYEQYF.

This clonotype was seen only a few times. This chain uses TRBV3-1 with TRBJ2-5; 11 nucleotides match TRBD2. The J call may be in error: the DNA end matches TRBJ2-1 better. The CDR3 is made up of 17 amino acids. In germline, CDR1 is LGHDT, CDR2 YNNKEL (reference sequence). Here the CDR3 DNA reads TGTGCCAGCAGCCAAGAAGGGTTAGCGGGAGGGCCTAATGAGCAGTTCTTC. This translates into CASSQEGLAGGPNEQFF.

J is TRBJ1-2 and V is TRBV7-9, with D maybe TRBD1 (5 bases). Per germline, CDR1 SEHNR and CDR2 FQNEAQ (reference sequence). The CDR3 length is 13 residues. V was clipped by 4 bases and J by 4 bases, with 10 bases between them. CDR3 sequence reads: CASSSTDFYGYTF. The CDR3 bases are TGTGCCAGCAGCTCGACAGATTTCTATGGCTACACCTTC.

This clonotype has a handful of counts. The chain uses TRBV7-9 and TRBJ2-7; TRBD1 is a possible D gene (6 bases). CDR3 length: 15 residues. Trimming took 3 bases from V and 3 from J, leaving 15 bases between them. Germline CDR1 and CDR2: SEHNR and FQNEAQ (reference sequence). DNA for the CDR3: TGTGCCAGCAGCTTCACCGGGGACACCCTCTACGAGCAGTACTTC. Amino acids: CASSFTGDTLYEQYF.

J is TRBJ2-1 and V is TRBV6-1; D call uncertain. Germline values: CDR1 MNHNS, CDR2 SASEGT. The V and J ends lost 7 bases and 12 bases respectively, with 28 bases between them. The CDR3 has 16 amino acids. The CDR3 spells CASKGRTQTVTMTQFF. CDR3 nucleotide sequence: TGTGCCAGCAAGGGCCGCACCCAAACCGTTACAATGACGCAGTTCTTC.

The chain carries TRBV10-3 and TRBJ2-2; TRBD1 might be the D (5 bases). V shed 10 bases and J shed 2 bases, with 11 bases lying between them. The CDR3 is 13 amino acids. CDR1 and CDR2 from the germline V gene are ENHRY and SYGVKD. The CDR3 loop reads CATLTVNTGELFF. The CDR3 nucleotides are TGTGCCACCTTGACAGTTAACACCGGGGAGCTGTTTTTT.

DNA for the CDR3: TGTGCCAGCAGCCCCCGGGACAGACTGTACAATGAGCAGTTCTTC. It specifies CASSPRDRLYNEQFF. The gene calls are TRBV11-3 and TRBJ2-1; 7 bases are shared with TRBD1. The CDR3 is made up of 15 amino acids. From germline, CDR1 is SGHNT and CDR2 YENEEA. V lost 5 bases and J lost 4; bases outside the gene matches: 8.

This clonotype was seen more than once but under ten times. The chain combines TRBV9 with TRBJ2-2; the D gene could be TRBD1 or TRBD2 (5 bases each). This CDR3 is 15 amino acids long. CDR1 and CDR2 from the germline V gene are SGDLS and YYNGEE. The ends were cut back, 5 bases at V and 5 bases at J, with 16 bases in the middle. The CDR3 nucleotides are TGTGCCAGCAGACAGCAGGGCACGGGGACCGGGGAGCTGTTTTTT. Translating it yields CASRQQGTGTGELFF.

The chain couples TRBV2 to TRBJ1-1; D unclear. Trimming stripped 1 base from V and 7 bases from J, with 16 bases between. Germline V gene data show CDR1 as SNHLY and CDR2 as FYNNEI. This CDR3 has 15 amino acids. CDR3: CASSEVETGDIEAFF. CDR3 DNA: TGTGCCAGCAGTGAAGTTGAGACCGGTGACATTGAAGCTTTCTTT.

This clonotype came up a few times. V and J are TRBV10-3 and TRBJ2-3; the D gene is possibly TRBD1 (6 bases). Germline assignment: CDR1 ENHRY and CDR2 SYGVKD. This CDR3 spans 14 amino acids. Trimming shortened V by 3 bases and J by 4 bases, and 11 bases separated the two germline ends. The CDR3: CAISEQGPSDTQYF. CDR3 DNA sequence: TGTGCCATCAGTGAACAGGGTCCGTCAGATACGCAGTATTTT.

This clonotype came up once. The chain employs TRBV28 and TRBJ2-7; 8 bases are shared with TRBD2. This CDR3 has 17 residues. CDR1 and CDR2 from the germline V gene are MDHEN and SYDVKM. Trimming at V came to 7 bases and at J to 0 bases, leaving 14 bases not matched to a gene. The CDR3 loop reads CASINPSGSGASYEQYF. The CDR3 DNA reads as TGTGCCAGCATCAACCCCTCGGGTAGCGGGGCCTCCTACGAGCAGTACTTC.

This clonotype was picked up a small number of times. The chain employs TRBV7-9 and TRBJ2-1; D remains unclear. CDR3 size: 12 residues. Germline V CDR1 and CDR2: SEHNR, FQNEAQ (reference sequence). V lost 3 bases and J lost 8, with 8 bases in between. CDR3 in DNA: TGTGCCAGCAGCTTCCTAGTCTATGAGCAGTTCTTC. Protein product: CASSFLVYEQFF.

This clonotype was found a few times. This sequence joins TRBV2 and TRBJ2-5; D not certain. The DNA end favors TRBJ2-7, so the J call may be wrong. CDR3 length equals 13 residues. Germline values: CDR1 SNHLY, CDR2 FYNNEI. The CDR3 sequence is CASSVGARYEQYF. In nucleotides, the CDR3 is TGTGCCAGCAGTGTCGGAGCAAGGTACGAGCAGTACTTC.

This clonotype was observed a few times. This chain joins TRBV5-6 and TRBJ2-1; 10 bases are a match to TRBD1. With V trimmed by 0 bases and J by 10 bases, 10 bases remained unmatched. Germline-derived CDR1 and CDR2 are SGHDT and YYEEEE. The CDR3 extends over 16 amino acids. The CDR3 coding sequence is TGTGCCAGCAGCTTGGCCCACGGGGACAGGGGTGAGGAGCAGTTCTTC. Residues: CASSLAHGDRGEEQFF.

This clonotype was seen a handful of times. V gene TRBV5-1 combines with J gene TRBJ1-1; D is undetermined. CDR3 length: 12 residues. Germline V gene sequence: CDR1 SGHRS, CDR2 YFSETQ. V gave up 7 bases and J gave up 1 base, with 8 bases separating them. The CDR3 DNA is TGCGCCAGCGGCTGGGGGAACACTGAAGCTTTCTTT. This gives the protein CASGWGNTEAFF.

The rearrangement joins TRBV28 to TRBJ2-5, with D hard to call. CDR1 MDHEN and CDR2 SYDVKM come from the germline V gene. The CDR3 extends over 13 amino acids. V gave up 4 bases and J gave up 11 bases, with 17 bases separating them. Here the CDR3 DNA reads TGTGCCAGCAGTTCCTTCGGGTTCGGAGAGCAGTACTTC. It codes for CASSSFGFGEQYF.

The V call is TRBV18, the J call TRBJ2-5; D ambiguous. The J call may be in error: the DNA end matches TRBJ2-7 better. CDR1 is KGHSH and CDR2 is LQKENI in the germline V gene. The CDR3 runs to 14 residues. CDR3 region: CASSRLDSSYEQYF. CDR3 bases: TGTGCCAGCTCACGACTCGATAGCTCCTACGAGCAGTACTTC.

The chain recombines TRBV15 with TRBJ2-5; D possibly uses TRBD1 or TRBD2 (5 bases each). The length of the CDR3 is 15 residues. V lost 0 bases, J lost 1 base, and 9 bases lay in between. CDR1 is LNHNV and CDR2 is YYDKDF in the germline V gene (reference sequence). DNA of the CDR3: TGTGCCACCAGCAGAGATCTCGGGACCCAAGAGACCCAGTACTTC. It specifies CATSRDLGTQETQYF.

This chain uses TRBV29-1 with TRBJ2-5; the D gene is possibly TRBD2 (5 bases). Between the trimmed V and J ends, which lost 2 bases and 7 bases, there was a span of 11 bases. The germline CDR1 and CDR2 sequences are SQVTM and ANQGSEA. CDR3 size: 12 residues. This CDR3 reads CSVERGMGTQYF. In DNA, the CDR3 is TGCAGCGTTGAACGGGGAATGGGGACCCAGTACTTC.